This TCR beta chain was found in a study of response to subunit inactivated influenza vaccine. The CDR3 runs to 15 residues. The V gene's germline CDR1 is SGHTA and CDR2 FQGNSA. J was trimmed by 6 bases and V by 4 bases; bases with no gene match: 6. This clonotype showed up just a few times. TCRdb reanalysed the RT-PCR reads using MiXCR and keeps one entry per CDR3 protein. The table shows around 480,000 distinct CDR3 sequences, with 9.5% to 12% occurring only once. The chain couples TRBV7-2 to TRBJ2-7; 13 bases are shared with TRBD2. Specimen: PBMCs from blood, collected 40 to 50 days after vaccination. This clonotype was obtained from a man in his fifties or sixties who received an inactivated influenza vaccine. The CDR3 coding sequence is TGTGCCAGCAGCTACCGACTAGCGGGGGGTCCCGAGCAGTACTTC. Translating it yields CASSYRLAGGPEQYF.